The 21 T cell receptor beta chains listed next were all sequenced from one sample in a study of radiotherapy plus CTLA-4 blockade in lung cancer. TCRdb's copy holds only in-frame clones and misses some; the assay was immunoSEQ multiplex PCR. The sample includes 48,000 or so clones, around four fifths seen only once; the top ten take more than 4.5%. Sequenced here: peripheral blood, sampled from a patient treated with radiotherapy plus ipilimumab. These receptors came from a human donor with non-small cell lung cancer whose response to radiotherapy plus ipilimumab could not be evaluated.

V gene TRBV7-2 combines with J gene TRBJ2-1, with 9 bases matching TRBD2. The V gene end was trimmed by 2 bases and the J gene end by 5 bases; junction bases not matched to a gene: 4. The CDR3 covers 15 residues. The V gene's germline CDR1 is SGHTA and CDR2 FQGNSA. The CDR3 sequence: CASSLTGLAHNEQFF. The DNA for the CDR3 is TGTGCCAGCAGCTTAACGGGACTAGCCCACAATGAGCAGTTCTTC.

The genes are TRBV28 and TRBJ2-1, with 12 bases matching TRBD2. Germline V gives CDR1 MDHEN, CDR2 SYDVKM. The CDR3 is made up of 14 amino acids. Trimming cost V 7 bases and J 6 bases; bases outside gene matches: 4. The CDR3 here is CASTTSGRSNEQFF. The CDR3, as DNA: TGTGCCAGCACCACTAGCGGGAGGAGCAATGAGCAGTTCTTC.

In DNA form, the CDR3 reads TGTGCCAGCAGCTTAGGCGTAATGAACACTGAAGCTTTCTTT. This encodes CASSLGVMNTEAFF. The chain couples TRBV7-2 to TRBJ1-1; D gene ambiguous. CDR1 SGHTA and CDR2 FQGNSA come from the germline V gene. This CDR3 has 14 amino acids. V was clipped by 1 base and J by 0 bases, with 6 bases between them.

The J gene is TRBJ1-5, the V gene TRBV10-3; TRBD1 aligns across 9 bases. The V gene end was trimmed by 4 bases and the J gene end by 7 bases; junction bases not matched to a gene: 2. In germline, CDR1 is ENHRY, CDR2 SYGVKD. The CDR3 spans 13 residues. The CDR3 coding sequence is TGTGCCATCAGTGGACAGGGGGGACAGCCCCAGCATTTT. It yields the protein CAISGQGGQPQHF.

The rearrangement uses TRBV5-6 and TRBJ2-7; 7 positions agree with TRBD1. The CDR3 extends over 13 amino acids. Germline values: CDR1 SGHDT, CDR2 YYEEEE. With V trimmed by 3 bases and J by 3 bases, 3 bases remained unmatched. The DNA for the CDR3 is TGTGCCAGCAGCTCCACAGGGGACTACGAGCAGTACTTC. It yields the protein CASSSTGDYEQYF.

The chain links TRBV5-4 to TRBJ2-1; D unclear. V was clipped by 0 bases and J by 0 bases, with 7 bases between them. CDR1 and CDR2 (germline): SGHNT, YYREEE (reference sequence). CDR3 size: 15 residues. CDR3 coding DNA: TGTGCCAGCAGCTTGGGGTGGAGCTCCTACAATGAGCAGTTCTTC. The encoded protein is CASSLGWSSYNEQFF. The full variable domain, its missing parts supplied by reference TRBV5-4 and TRBJ2-1, is ETGVTQSPTHLIKTRGQQVTLRCSSQSGHNTVSWYQQALGQGPQFIFQYYREEENGRGNFPPRFSGLQFPNYSSELNVNALELDDSALYLCASSLGWSSYNEQFFGPGTRLTVL.

The chain is built from TRBV11-2 and TRBJ2-7; the match to TRBD1 covers 10 bases. CDR1 SGHAT and CDR2 FQNNGV come from the germline V gene. The trim removed 1 base at V and 6 bases at J, leaving 3 bases unmatched. The CDR3 spans 14 residues. In DNA, the CDR3 is TGTGCCAGCAGCTTAGTGACAGGGGGCGTCGAGCAGTACTTC. Translated: CASSLVTGGVEQYF.

This chain links TRBV27 with TRBJ1-2, with D perhaps TRBD1 (6 bases). This CDR3 comprises 16 residues. The V end was cut by 5 bases, the J end by 4 bases, with 20 bases between. Per germline, CDR1 MNHEY and CDR2 SMNVEV (reference sequence). CDR3 in DNA: TGTGCCAGCAGTCCCCCAGGGGCCTTAGGGGGCTATGGCTACACCTTC. As protein: CASSPPGALGGYGYTF.

The gene calls are TRBV6-1 and TRBJ1-2; 10 bases are shared with TRBD1. V shed 8 bases and J 6 bases; nucleotides not matched to a gene: 9. This CDR3 has 14 residues. The germline gives CDR1 MNHNS, CDR2 SASEGT. The CDR3 DNA follows: TGTGCCAGCTATCGCCGGGACAGGGGCAATGGCTACACCTTC. Its translation: CASYRRDRGNGYTF.

In this sample, this clone turned up a few times. The chain uses TRBV4-1 and TRBJ2-2, with 7 nucleotides matching TRBD1. Trimming took 4 bases from V and 5 from J; bases not matched to a gene: 7. The germline CDR1 and CDR2 sequences are MGHRA and YSYEKL. The CDR3 sequence is 15 residues long. CDR3 in amino acids: CASSPGTEGTGELFF. DNA of the CDR3: TGCGCCAGCAGCCCCGGGACAGAAGGGACCGGGGAGCTGTTTTTT.

This clone came up once. This chain links TRBV5-1 with TRBJ1-1, with D perhaps TRBD1 (6 bases). CDR3 length: 13 amino acids. V lost 3 bases and J lost 1, with 7 bases in between. CDR1 is SGHRS and CDR2 is YFSETQ in the germline V gene. Here the CDR3 reads CASSSQGNTEAFF. DNA for the CDR3: TGCGCCAGCAGCTCACAGGGGAACACTGAAGCTTTCTTT.

In its sample, this clone was seen once. This chain joins TRBV2 and TRBJ1-1; D call uncertain. This CDR3 has 12 amino acids. The germline gives CDR1 SNHLY, CDR2 FYNNEI. Trimming took off 1 base at V and 6 bases at J, with 6 bases between the two ends. The CDR3 is CASSEVRSEAFF. CDR3 DNA: TGTGCCAGCAGTGAAGTCAGGTCTGAAGCTTTCTTT.

V is TRBV25-1 and J is TRBJ1-1, with 12 positions matching TRBD1. Losses at the gene ends were 5 bases for V and 11 bases for J; bases not matched to a gene: 3. Germline V CDR1 and CDR2: MGHDK, SYGVNS. This CDR3 has 12 residues. For the CDR3, the DNA is TGTGCCAGCAGTCAGGGACAGGGGGCTGCTTTCTTT. Its protein product is CASSQGQGAAFF.

This clone was counted between two and nine times. V usage is TRBV28 and J usage is TRBJ2-7; TRBD2 aligns across 10 bases. The CDR3 length is 16 residues. V lost 4 bases and J lost 3; bases outside the gene matches: 9. Germline CDR1 reads MDHEN; CDR2 reads SYDVKM. The CDR3 DNA follows: TGTGCCAGCAGTTCACCGGCTAGCGGGAGTATCTACGAGCAGTACTTC. Protein product: CASSSPASGSIYEQYF.

The J gene is TRBJ2-5, the V gene TRBV19, with 9 bases identical to TRBD2. CDR1 and CDR2 from the germline V gene are LNHDA and SQIVND (reference sequence). The CDR3 sequence is 14 residues long. V shed 9 bases and J 2 bases; nucleotides not matched to a gene: 7. Here the CDR3 reads CASKGLAVQETQYF. The CDR3 DNA reads as TGTGCCAGCAAGGGACTAGCAGTACAAGAGACCCAGTACTTC. Based on the CDR3 plus reference TRBV19 and TRBJ2-5, the full variable domain is DGGITQSPKYLFRKEGQNVTLSCEQNLNHDAMYWYRQDPGQGLRLIYYSQIVNDFQKGDIAEGYSVSREKKESFPLTVTSAQKNPTAFYLCASKGLAVQETQYFGPGTRLLVL.

CDR3 loop: CASSHYMGEDQYF. The CDR3, as DNA: TGTGCCAGCAGCCATTATATGGGGGAGGACCAGTACTTC. The chain combines TRBV14 with TRBJ2-4; TRBD2 is a possible D gene (6 bases). Germline CDR1 is SGHDN and CDR2 is FVKESK. CDR3 length: 13 residues. Trimming removed 3 bases at V and 13 bases at J, with 16 bases between.

The J gene is TRBJ2-2, the V gene TRBV4-3, with 9 nucleotides matching TRBD2. Germline values: CDR1 LGHNA, CDR2 YSLEER. The CDR3 sequence is 17 residues long. V trimming: 1 base; J trimming: 6 bases; junction bases outside the gene matches: 9. This CDR3 reads CASSQGVSREGPGELFF. For the CDR3, the DNA is TGCGCCAGCAGCCAAGGAGTGTCGCGGGAGGGCCCCGGGGAGCTGTTTTTT.

The chain carries TRBV6-5 and TRBJ2-7; TRBD1 agrees at 10 bases. The V and J ends lost 6 bases and 1 base, in that order; junction bases with no gene match: 6. The CDR3 is 15 residues long. CDR1 is MNHEY and CDR2 is SVGAGI in the germline V gene. CDR3 DNA sequence: TGTGCCAGCAGGCCCGGGACAGGGGAGTCCTACGAGCAGTACTTC. Protein product: CASRPGTGESYEQYF.

The chain is built from TRBV7-2 and TRBJ1-2; 11 bases line up with TRBD1. CDR3 length: 15 residues. The V gene end was trimmed by 2 bases and the J gene end by 7 bases; junction bases not matched to a gene: 6. In germline, CDR1 is SGHTA, CDR2 FQGNSA. Here the CDR3 reads CASSLRTGGKGGYTF. Written as DNA, the CDR3 is TGTGCCAGCAGCTTAAGGACAGGGGGCAAGGGTGGCTACACCTTC.

This chain uses TRBV30 with TRBJ2-7; possible D gene TRBD2, 6 bases. Germline values: CDR1 GTSNPN, CDR2 SVGIG (reference sequence). This CDR3 has 16 amino acids. Trimming stripped 0 bases from V and 3 bases from J, with 18 bases between. CDR3 DNA sequence: TGTGCCTGGAGTGTCCTGCGGGATTCCTACATCTACGAGCAGTACTTC. Protein: CAWSVLRDSYIYEQYF.

The CDR3 region has the DNA TGTGCCAGCACCTACCCCCAGGGGGCGCGTTTAGGTGAGCAGTACTTC. This codes for CASTYPQGARLGEQYF. V and J are TRBV28 and TRBJ2-7, with 8 bases matching TRBD1. Germline V gene data show CDR1 as MDHEN and CDR2 as SYDVKM. This CDR3 is 16 amino acids long. With 7 bases clipped from V and 7 bases from J, the junction kept 18 bases outside the gene matches.